A selection of T cell receptor beta chains follows, all from one sample in a study of CD8+CD57+ T cells in acquired aplastic anemia. TCRdb passed the reads through MiXCR, listing each CDR3 protein once. Seen here are roughly 250,000 distinct CDR3 sequences, 82% observed once, and the top ten hold roughly two fifths. The sequenced sample consisted of sorted CD4+, CD8+, or CD8+CD57+ T cells (not recorded which) from PBMCs. The receptors stem from a human donor with aplastic anemia. CDR3s include the opening cysteine and the closing phenylalanine or tryptophan. The order of the fields is clone size, J gene, V gene, CDR3 protein. Clone size is not always given. Where it is, it says once, few, many or a class for expanded clones.

-,TRBJ2-3,TRBV7-3,CASTRWCPSVQYF
few,TRBJ2-1,TRBV2,CASSEGGLHEQFF
-,TRBJ2-7,TRBV13,CASSSPYSGEQYF
-,TRBJ1-1,TRBV11-1,CASSIGHKKTEAFF
-,TRBJ1-1,TRBV2,CASSLRLTANETPFF
-,TRBJ2-3,TRBV7-3,CASSLMKRGYYNEYF
-,TRBJ2-5,TRBV6-5,CASSYLTPGGGPHETQYF
-,TRBJ2-2,TRBV7-6,CASSLMGGSGELFF
-,TRBJ2-1,TRBV7-2,CASSYRGAEHQYF
-,TRBJ2-1,TRBV7-2,CASSLAEGSDTQHFF
once,TRBJ1-2,TRBV7-8,CASSFSGAARELF
-,TRBJ2-3,TRBV6-1,CASSLLGQHTDTQYF
-,TRBJ1-5,TRBV20-1,CSASHTGETQHF